These 25 T cell receptor beta chains share one sample of origin, sequenced in a study of blood T cell repertoires in COVID-19. Assay used: immunoSEQ multiplex PCR; TCRdb lists only in-frame clones, some missing. Among approximately 140,000 clones listed, roughly 87% were seen once. Sequences were obtained from peripheral blood. These receptors all stem from a woman aged 55-69 years with active or convalescent COVID-19.

The rearrangement uses TRBV5-6 and TRBJ1-5; a possible D gene is TRBD1 (6 bases). The CDR3 runs to 14 residues. Between the trimmed V and J ends, which lost 3 bases and 5 bases, there was a span of 12 bases. Per the germline V gene, CDR1 is SGHDT and CDR2 is YYEEEE. The CDR3, as DNA: TGTGCCAGCAGCTCTAATCCAGGGGATCAGCCCCAGCATTTT. Encoded protein: CASSSNPGDQPQHF.

The rearrangement uses TRBV19 and TRBJ2-1; 9 bases are shared with TRBD2. V was pared by 7 bases and J by 2 bases, with 6 bases of the junction left unmatched. The CDR3 length is 15 residues. Germline V gives CDR1 LNHDA, CDR2 SQIVND (reference sequence). The CDR3 sequence: CASTMGGGAYNEQFF. CDR3 nucleotides: TGTGCCAGTACTATGGGCGGGGGGGCCTACAATGAGCAGTTCTTC.

The CDR3 nucleotides are TGTGCCCTGGGGCCAGGGAAAGAGAATGAGCAGTTCTTC. Translation: CALGPGKENEQFF. The V call is TRBV30, the J call TRBJ2-1; TRBD1 is a possible D gene (5 bases). The CDR3 sequence is 13 residues long. V lost 8 bases and J 7 bases, leaving 18 bases between the germline ends. CDR1 is GTSNPN, CDR2 SVGIG, per germline (reference sequence).

CDR3 sequence: CASTTRTLQEKLFF. In DNA, the CDR3 is TGTGCCAGTACGACCAGGACATTACAGGAAAAACTGTTTTTT. This chain joins TRBV25-1 and TRBJ1-4, with D tentatively TRBD1 (5 bases). The germline V gene has CDR1 MGHDK and CDR2 SYGVNS. The CDR3 runs to 14 residues. With 9 bases removed from V and 8 bases from J, the gap between germline ends came to 19 bases.

This clone appeared many times. This chain joins TRBV7-2 and TRBJ2-5; a weak D match, TRBD2 (5 bases). Germline V lookup: CDR1 SGHTA, CDR2 FQGNSA. The CDR3 totals 18 residues. V lost 1 base and J lost 4, with 22 bases in between. CDR3 bases: TGTGCCAGCAGCTTAGGAAGGTCCAAACGGGATATACGAGAGACCCAGTACTTC. This encodes CASSLGRSKRDIRETQYF.

The genes are TRBV7-2 and TRBJ1-2; 7 bases agree with TRBD1. The CDR3 consists of 14 residues. Germline CDR1 is SGHTA and CDR2 is FQGNSA. Losses at the gene ends were 1 base for V and 5 bases for J; bases not matched to a gene: 4. Written as DNA, the CDR3 is TGTGCCAGCAGCTTAGTCCCAGGGGGTTATGGCTACACCTTC. It is translated as CASSLVPGGYGYTF.

This clone turned up a few times. CDR3: CASSSRQGNSPLHF. The CDR3, as DNA: TGTGCCAGCAGCTCCAGACAGGGAAATTCACCCCTCCACTTT. The chain joins TRBV7-2 to TRBJ1-6, with 7 bases that match TRBD1. Germline assignment: CDR1 SGHTA and CDR2 FQGNSA. J gave up 7 bases and V 4 bases, and 4 bases lay outside the gene matches. This CDR3 comprises 14 residues.

The V call is TRBV11-2, the J call TRBJ2-7; TRBD1 aligns across 10 bases. The germline V gene has CDR1 SGHAT and CDR2 FQNNGV. Trimming removed 5 bases from V and 4 bases from J; junction bases left unmatched: 11. The CDR3 consists of 16 residues. The CDR3 DNA follows: TGTGCCAGCAGCCCGACATCGGACAGGGGGACATACGAGCAGTACTTC. Its protein is CASSPTSDRGTYEQYF. Combining the CDR3 with reference TRBV11-2 and TRBJ2-7 gives the whole variable domain EAGVAQSPRYKIIEKRQSVAFWCNPISGHATLYWYQQILGQGPKLLIQFQNNGVVDDSQLPKDRFSAERLKGVDSTLKIQPAKLEDSAVYLCASSPTSDRGTYEQYFGPGTRLTVT.

The chain has TRBV27 and TRBJ1-5; TRBD1 is a possible D gene (5 bases). CDR3 length: 18 residues. V lost 0 bases, J lost 7 bases, and 22 bases lay in between. The germline gives CDR1 MNHEY, CDR2 SMNVEV (reference sequence). CDR3 DNA: TGTGCCAGCAGTTTATCTGTAGGGGATGGGACTTTAGGGCAGCCCCAGCATTTT. Protein product: CASSLSVGDGTLGQPQHF.

This clone was counted only a few times. This chain connects TRBV14 to TRBJ2-1, with TRBD2 identical over 9 bases. Looked up from germline, CDR1 is SGHDN and CDR2 is FVKESK. V shed 5 bases, J shed 3 bases, and the junction held 5 bases outside the gene matches. This CDR3 comprises 15 residues. The chain's CDR3 is CASSYGTSRYNEQFF. The CDR3 DNA is TGTGCCAGCAGCTATGGGACTAGCCGCTACAATGAGCAGTTCTTC.

This rearrangement joins TRBV29-1 to TRBJ1-1; 7 positions agree with TRBD1. Looked up from germline, CDR1 is SQVTM and CDR2 is ANQGSEA. With 5 bases clipped from V and 8 bases from J, the junction kept 5 bases outside the gene matches. The CDR3 has 11 residues. This chain's CDR3 is CSVQNRGEAFF. The DNA of the CDR3 is TGCAGCGTTCAGAACAGGGGCGAAGCTTTCTTT.

The chain couples TRBV23-1 to TRBJ1-2; D is perhaps TRBD1 (6 bases). TRBV23-1 is classed as an ORF, of uncertain function. The CDR3 totals 13 residues. V lost 4 bases and J lost 7, with 13 bases in between. The CDR3 loop is CASSPGEGGGYTF. DNA of the CDR3: TGCGCCAGCAGTCCAGGGGAAGGTGGTGGCTACACCTTC.

The chain links TRBV5-4 to TRBJ2-1; perhaps TRBD2 as D (6 bases). The CDR3 is 15 residues long. Per the germline V gene, CDR1 is SGHNT and CDR2 is YYREEE (reference sequence). The ends were cut back, 4 bases at V and 4 bases at J, with 15 bases in the middle. The CDR3 coding sequence is TGTGCCAGCAGCAACCGGGACTGGGGTTACAATGAGCAGTTCTTC. This sequence encodes CASSNRDWGYNEQFF. Full variable domain (remainder filled in from reference TRBV5-4 and TRBJ2-1): ETGVTQSPTHLIKTRGQQVTLRCSSQSGHNTVSWYQQALGQGPQFIFQYYREEENGRGNFPPRFSGLQFPNYSSELNVNALELDDSALYLCASSNRDWGYNEQFFGPGTRLTVL.

This clone was seen only once. The chain is built from TRBV4-1 and TRBJ2-7, with D uncertain. The V gene lost 0 bases and the J gene lost 3 bases, with 6 bases spanning the gap. This CDR3 comprises 13 residues. The V gene's germline CDR1 is MGHRA and CDR2 YSYEKL. This chain's CDR3 is CASSQDGSYEQYF. DNA of the CDR3: TGCGCCAGCAGCCAAGATGGCAGCTACGAGCAGTACTTC.

The chain uses TRBV6-6 and TRBJ1-6, with TRBD1 matching 9 bases. Germline V gives CDR1 MNHNY, CDR2 SVGAGI (reference sequence). The J segment lost 10 bases and the V segment lost 7 bases, leaving 8 bases of the junction unmatched. This CDR3 comprises 14 residues. CDR3 amino acids: CASTPDRGYSPLHF. The CDR3 nucleotides are TGTGCCAGCACCCCAGACAGGGGGTACTCACCCCTCCACTTT.

This chain links TRBV24-1 with TRBJ2-2, with 9 positions matching TRBD1. The CDR3 consists of 20 residues. In germline, CDR1 is KGHDR, CDR2 SFDVKD. V gave up 0 bases and J gave up 3 bases; unmatched junction bases: 13. CDR3 in DNA: TGTGCCACCAGTGATTTGTTCATGCACCGAGGGACAGGGTACACCGGGGAGCTGTTTTTT. It yields the protein CATSDLFMHRGTGYTGELFF.

This sequence joins TRBV2 and TRBJ1-6; D might be TRBD1 (5 bases). Germline CDR1 is SNHLY and CDR2 is FYNNEI. V gave up 3 bases and J gave up 7 bases, with 10 bases separating them. This CDR3 has 14 residues. The CDR3 DNA is TGTGCCAGCAGTGAGCAGGGCTCGAATTCACCCCTCCACTTT. This translates into CASSEQGSNSPLHF.

V is TRBV2 and J is TRBJ1-1, with D tentatively TRBD1 (5 bases). Looked up from germline, CDR1 is SNHLY and CDR2 is FYNNEI. Trimming removed 0 bases at V and 4 bases at J, with 24 bases between. CDR3 length equals 19 residues. The CDR3 DNA sequence: TGTGCCAGCAGTGAAGCGGTTGCCACAGGAGGGTGGTGGAGCACTGAAGCTTTCTTT. Translation gives CASSEAVATGGWWSTEAFF.

This chain uses TRBV5-4 with TRBJ2-7; D may be TRBD2 (5 bases). Trimming removed 1 base from V and 5 bases from J, with 13 bases in between. Germline V CDR1 and CDR2: SGHNT, YYREEE (reference sequence). This CDR3 comprises 14 residues. CDR3 nucleotides: TGTGCCAGCAGCTTGATCGGGGTACCCCACGAGCAGTACTTC. The encoded protein is CASSLIGVPHEQYF. Looking up the rest from reference TRBV5-4 and TRBJ2-7 gives the full variable domain: ETGVTQSPTHLIKTRGQQVTLRCSSQSGHNTVSWYQQALGQGPQFIFQYYREEENGRGNFPPRFSGLQFPNYSSELNVNALELDDSALYLCASSLIGVPHEQYFGPGTRLTVT.

The V call is TRBV27, the J call TRBJ2-7; tentative D call: TRBD2 (6 bases). CDR3 length: 16 residues. V was trimmed by 3 bases and J by 5 bases, leaving 20 bases between them. CDR1 is MNHEY, CDR2 SMNVEV, per germline (reference sequence). Here the CDR3 reads CASSFLNSAGGNEQYF. CDR3 bases: TGTGCCAGCAGTTTTTTGAATAGCGCTGGGGGGAACGAGCAGTACTTC.

V usage is TRBV7-2 and J usage is TRBJ1-6, with a possible D match to TRBD1 (6 bases). This CDR3 is built from 15 residues. The V gene's germline CDR1 is SGHTA and CDR2 FQGNSA. Trimming removed 2 bases at V and 7 bases at J, with 12 bases between. CDR3 sequence: CASSLSGGPNSPLHF. Here the CDR3 DNA reads TGTGCCAGCAGCTTATCCGGGGGGCCCAATTCACCCCTCCACTTT.

The chain carries TRBV3-1 (or the pseudogene TRBV3-2) and TRBJ2-3, with TRBD2 matching over 14 bases. The germline CDR1 and CDR2 sequences are LGHDT and YNNKEL (reference sequence). CDR3 length: 21 amino acids. V was pared by 4 bases and J by 0 bases, with 15 bases of the junction left unmatched. Here the CDR3 reads CASSLRSGLAGGQSSTDTQYF. The CDR3 DNA reads as TGTGCCAGCAGCCTACGCTCCGGACTAGCGGGGGGCCAATCTAGCACAGATACGCAGTATTTT.

This rearrangement joins TRBV5-5 to TRBJ2-2, with TRBD1 as a possible D gene (5 bases). CDR1 is SGHKS, CDR2 YYEKEE, per germline (reference sequence). This CDR3 comprises 13 residues. Trimming removed 8 bases at V and 1 base at J, with 9 bases between. This CDR3 is CASYTGNTGELFF. In nucleotides, the CDR3 is TGTGCCAGTTATACAGGGAACACCGGGGAGCTGTTTTTT. The complete variable domain, with remaining parts taken from reference TRBV5-5 and TRBJ2-2, reads DAGVTQSPTHLIKTRGQQVTLRCSPISGHKSVSWYQQVLGQGPQFIFQYYEKEERGRGNFPDRFSARQFPNYSSELNVNALLLGDSALYLCASYTGNTGELFFGEGSRLTVL.

The chain employs TRBV7-6 and TRBJ2-3, with 7 bases identical to TRBD2. Germline lookup yields CDR1 SGHVS and CDR2 FNYEAQ. J was trimmed by 1 base and V by 1 base; bases with no gene match: 5. The CDR3 length is 16 residues. Here the CDR3 DNA reads TGTGCCAGCAGCTTAGTCGCGGGGGAGGGCACAGATACGCAGTATTTT. The encoded protein is CASSLVAGEGTDTQYF.

This chain connects TRBV7-2 to TRBJ1-3; D might be TRBD1 (5 bases). The germline CDR1 and CDR2 sequences are SGHTA and FQGNSA. The CDR3 runs 14 residues. V was cut by 3 bases and J by 4 bases, with 10 bases left in between. CDR3 residues: CASSFRAQGNTIYF. Here the CDR3 DNA reads TGTGCCAGCAGCTTCAGGGCTCAAGGAAACACCATATATTTT.